This entry lists 9 T cell receptor beta chains sequenced from one sample in a study of T cell responses to AZD1222 COVID-19 vaccine. The protocol was immunoSEQ multiplex PCR, while the TCRdb copy is restricted to in-frame clones and leaves out a portion. The repertoire includes more than 95,000 clones, roughly 88% of them detected once, and approximately 9% sits in the top ten. The sample here was peripheral blood, taken on day 0 of AZD1222 vaccination. These receptors originate from an adult in good health.

This clone has more than one count but fewer than ten. CDR3 region: CASSPSGLSYNEQFF. CDR3 DNA: TGTGCCAGCAGCCCATCGGGGCTTTCTTACAATGAGCAGTTCTTC. This chain uses TRBV9 with TRBJ2-1; D tentatively fits TRBD1 or TRBD2 (5 bases each). The CDR3 runs 15 residues. V was shortened by 4 bases and J by 4 bases, with 15 bases between the two germline ends. Germline loops: CDR1 SGDLS, CDR2 YYNGEE.

The CDR3: CASSFTGGEYGYTF. The CDR3 nucleotides read TGTGCCAGCAGCTTTACAGGGGGCGAATATGGCTACACCTTC. The chain carries TRBV7-2 and TRBJ1-2, with 9 bases aligning to TRBD1. This CDR3 comprises 14 residues. From germline, CDR1 is SGHTA and CDR2 FQGNSA. V lost 3 bases, J lost 5 bases, and 4 bases stayed unmatched.

The chain combines TRBV9 with TRBJ1-1; D unresolved. V was cut by 0 bases and J by 5 bases, with 11 bases left in between. The CDR3 has 14 amino acids. CDR1 SGDLS and CDR2 YYNGEE come from the germline V gene. In nucleotides, the CDR3 is TGTGCCAGCAGCGTAGAGGGTAAAGGGACTGAAGCTTTCTTT. It specifies CASSVEGKGTEAFF.

This clone was detected once. The chain recombines TRBV4-3 with TRBJ2-7, with 12 bases that match TRBD2. Trimming cost V 4 bases and J 7 bases; bases outside gene matches: 14. Germline V gene sequence: CDR1 LGHNA, CDR2 YSLEER. This CDR3 spans 17 amino acids. The CDR3 nucleotides are TGCGCCAGCAGCCTATCTTCTAGCGGGAGGGCATCGGGAGAGCAGTACTTC. It translates to CASSLSSSGRASGEQYF.

The chain is built from TRBV28 and TRBJ1-1; D might be TRBD1 (5 bases). Per the germline V gene, CDR1 is MDHEN and CDR2 is SYDVKM. The CDR3 is 18 residues long. V was trimmed by 3 bases and J by 2 bases, leaving 22 bases between them. CDR3 sequence: CASSFLAIRGGYNTEAFF. The CDR3, as DNA: TGTGCCAGCAGTTTTTTGGCCATCCGGGGGGGGTACAACACTGAAGCTTTCTTT.

This clone was counted between two and nine times. This sequence joins TRBV5-6 and TRBJ1-5; D gene unclear. Trimming shortened V by 1 base and J by 7 bases, and 15 bases separated the two germline ends. The CDR3 is made up of 15 amino acids. CDR1 SGHDT and CDR2 YYEEEE come from the germline V gene. CDR3 sequence reads: CASSLFNGVGQPQHF. The CDR3 DNA reads as TGTGCCAGCAGCTTGTTTAACGGGGTTGGGCAGCCCCAGCATTTT.

The V and J genes are TRBV4-2 and TRBJ2-1; the D gene is possibly TRBD2 (6 bases). The V end lost 0 bases, the J end lost 2 bases, and 11 bases lay between the germline ends. The CDR3 totals 16 residues. CDR1 is LGHNA and CDR2 is YNFKEQ in the germline V gene. CDR3 residues: CASSQDSPGAYNEQFF. CDR3 in DNA: TGTGCCAGCAGCCAAGATTCACCGGGAGCCTACAATGAGCAGTTCTTC.

The CDR3, as DNA: TGTGCCAGCAGCTTAGGTGGCCATTCAGGTGGCTACACCTTC. This codes for CASSLGGHSGGYTF. The chain links TRBV11-2 to TRBJ1-2; D is undetermined. Germline V gene data show CDR1 as SGHAT and CDR2 as FQNNGV. The V gene lost 1 base and the J gene lost 7 bases, with 13 bases spanning the gap. This CDR3 contains 14 residues.

This clone appeared a few times. The CDR3 DNA is TGTGCCAGCAGCTTCGGACTAGCTAACAATGAGCAGTTCTTC. Translated, it gives CASSFGLANNEQFF. The chain recombines TRBV7-9 with TRBJ2-1; TRBD2 matches 8 bases. V gave up 3 bases and J gave up 5 bases; unmatched junction bases: 3. Germline CDR1 reads SEHNR; CDR2 reads FQNEAQ (reference sequence). The CDR3 loop spans 14 amino acids.